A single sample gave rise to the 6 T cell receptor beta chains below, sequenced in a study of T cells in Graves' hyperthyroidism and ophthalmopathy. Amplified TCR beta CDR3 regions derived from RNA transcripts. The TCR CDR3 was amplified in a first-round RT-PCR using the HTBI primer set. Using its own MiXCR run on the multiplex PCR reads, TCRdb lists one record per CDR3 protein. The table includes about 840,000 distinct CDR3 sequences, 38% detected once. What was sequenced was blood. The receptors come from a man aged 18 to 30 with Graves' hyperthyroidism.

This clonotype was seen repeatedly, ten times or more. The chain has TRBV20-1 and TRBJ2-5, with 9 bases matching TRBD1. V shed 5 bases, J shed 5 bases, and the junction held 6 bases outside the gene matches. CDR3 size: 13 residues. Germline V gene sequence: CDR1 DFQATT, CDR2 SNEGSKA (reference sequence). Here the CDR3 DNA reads TGCAGTGCTGTAGACAGGGGGTGGGAGACCCAGTACTTC. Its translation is CSAVDRGWETQYF.

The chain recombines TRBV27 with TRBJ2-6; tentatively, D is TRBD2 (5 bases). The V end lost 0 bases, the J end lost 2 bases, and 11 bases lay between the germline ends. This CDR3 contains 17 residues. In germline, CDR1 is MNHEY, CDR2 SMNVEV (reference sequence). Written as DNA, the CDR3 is TGTGCCAGCAGTTTATCAACCACCGGGGCTGGGGCCAACGTCCTGACTTTC. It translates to CASSLSTTGAGANVLTF.

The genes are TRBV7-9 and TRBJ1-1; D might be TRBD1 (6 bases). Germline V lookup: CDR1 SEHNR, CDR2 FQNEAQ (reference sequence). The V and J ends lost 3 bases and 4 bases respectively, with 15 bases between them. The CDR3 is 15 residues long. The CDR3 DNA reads TGTGCCAGCAGCTTTTCAGGACAGAGCGCCACTGAAGCTTTCTTT. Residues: CASSFSGQSATEAFF.

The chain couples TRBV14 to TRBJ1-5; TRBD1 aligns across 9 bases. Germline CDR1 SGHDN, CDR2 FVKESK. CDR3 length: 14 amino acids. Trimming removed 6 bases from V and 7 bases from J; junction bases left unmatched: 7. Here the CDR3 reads CASRPDRGSQPQHF. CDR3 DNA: TGTGCCAGCAGGCCGGACAGGGGATCGCAGCCCCAGCATTTT.

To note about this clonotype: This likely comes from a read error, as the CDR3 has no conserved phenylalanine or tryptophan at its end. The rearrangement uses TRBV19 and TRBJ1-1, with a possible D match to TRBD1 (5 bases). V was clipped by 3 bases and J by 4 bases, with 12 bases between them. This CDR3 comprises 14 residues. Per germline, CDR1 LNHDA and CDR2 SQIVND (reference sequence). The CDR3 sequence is CASSISGLATEAFL. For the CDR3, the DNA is TGTGCCAGTAGTATCTCGGGGCTGGCCACTGAAGCTTTCCTT.

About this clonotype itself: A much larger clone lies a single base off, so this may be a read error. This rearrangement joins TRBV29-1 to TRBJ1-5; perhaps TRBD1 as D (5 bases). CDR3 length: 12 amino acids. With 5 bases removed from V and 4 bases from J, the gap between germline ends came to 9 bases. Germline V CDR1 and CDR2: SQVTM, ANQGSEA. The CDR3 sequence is CSVSGSNQPQHF. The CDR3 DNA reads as TGCAGCGTTTCAGGGAGTAATCAGCCCCAGCATTTT.